This entry lists 20 T cell receptor beta chains sequenced from one sample in a study of T cell changes during pregnancy in multiple sclerosis. Sequenced by immunoSEQ multiplex PCR; TCRdb stores in-frame clones only, minus some. The sample has under 95,000 clones, approximately 90% seen once; the top ten hold 0.4% to 0.45%. Sequences were derived from CD4+ T cells from peripheral blood mononuclear cells, sampled before pregnancy. These TCRs come from a female donor with multiple sclerosis, enrolled in a pregnancy study.

V gene TRBV5-6 combines with J gene TRBJ2-7; D gene unclear. Between the trimmed V and J ends, which lost 1 base and 0 bases, there was a span of 14 bases. This CDR3 has 16 amino acids. Germline V gene lookup returns CDR1 SGHDT and CDR2 YYEEEE. CDR3 in DNA: TGTGCCAGCAGCTTGATTAAGGAGTTTTACTCCTACGAGCAGTACTTC. Amino acids: CASSLIKEFYSYEQYF.

The V and J genes are TRBV7-9 and TRBJ1-1, with 9 nucleotides matching TRBD1. Germline V CDR1 and CDR2: SEHNR, FQNEAQ (reference sequence). The trim removed 4 bases at V and 1 base at J, leaving 4 bases unmatched. The CDR3 has 15 residues. The CDR3 reads CASSSPDRGNTEAFF. CDR3 DNA: TGTGCCAGCAGCTCCCCGGACAGGGGGAACACTGAAGCTTTCTTT. The full variable domain, its missing parts supplied by reference TRBV7-9 and TRBJ1-1, is DTGVSQNPRHKITKRGQNVTFRCDPISEHNRLYWYRQTLGQGPEFLTYFQNEAQLEKSRLLSDRFSAERPKGSFSTLEIQRTEQGDSAMYLCASSSPDRGNTEAFFGQGTRLTVV.

The gene calls are TRBV6-1 and TRBJ2-3, with D perhaps TRBD1 (6 bases). CDR3 size: 15 residues. Per the germline V gene, CDR1 is MNHNS and CDR2 is SASEGT. V was trimmed by 2 bases and J by 0 bases, leaving 9 bases between them. The CDR3 DNA reads TGTGCCAGCAGTGAATTTACAGGGAGCACAGATACGCAGTATTTT. Residues: CASSEFTGSTDTQYF.

This chain joins TRBV6-1 and TRBJ2-7; possibly TRBD1 for D (6 bases). Trimming took 4 bases from V and 2 from J, leaving 15 bases between them. Germline V gene lookup returns CDR1 MNHNS and CDR2 SASEGT. There are 15 residues in the CDR3. The CDR3: CASSVFGTQTYEQYF. The CDR3 nucleotides are TGTGCCAGCAGTGTTTTCGGGACACAAACCTACGAGCAGTACTTC.

Remarks on this clone: The same CDR3 arises from other DNA sequences in this sample as well. The V call is TRBV18, the J call TRBJ2-7, with D hard to call. V was cut by 3 bases and J by 0 bases, with 12 bases left in between. CDR1 and CDR2 (germline): KGHSH, LQKENI. This CDR3 spans 15 amino acids. CDR3 nucleotide sequence: TGTGCCAGCTCACCGGCAGACATCTTCTCCTACGAGCAGTACTTC. Translating gives CASSPADIFSYEQYF.

The chain combines TRBV29-1 with TRBJ2-7; 7 bases map to TRBD1. This CDR3 is 12 amino acids long. Germline V lookup: CDR1 SQVTM, CDR2 ANQGSEA. With V trimmed by 5 bases and J by 7 bases, 8 bases remained unmatched. CDR3 region: CSVSRGSLEQYF. For the CDR3, the DNA is TGCAGCGTTAGCAGGGGGTCCTTGGAGCAGTACTTC.

The V and J genes are TRBV6-1 and TRBJ2-3; 7 bases line up with TRBD1. Germline CDR1 MNHNS, CDR2 SASEGT. The CDR3 has 12 amino acids. J gave up 2 bases and V 10 bases, and 3 bases lay outside the gene matches. DNA for the CDR3: TGTGCCACCGGACAGGACACAGATACGCAGTATTTT. This translates into CATGQDTDTQYF.

V usage is TRBV6-5 and J usage is TRBJ2-7, with D perhaps matching TRBD1 (5 bases). Deletions cut 7 bases from V and 6 bases from J, with 13 bases between. Germline-derived CDR1 and CDR2 are MNHEY and SVGAGI. This CDR3 region has 12 residues. The CDR3 spells CASTAQGSEQYF. Here the CDR3 DNA reads TGTGCCAGCACCGCGCAGGGTTCCGAGCAGTACTTC.

The chain recombines TRBV10-2 with TRBJ2-1, with 11 bases aligning to TRBD2. Germline assignment: CDR1 WSHSY and CDR2 SAAADI. CDR3 length: 14 residues. With 6 bases clipped from V and 7 bases from J, the junction kept 5 bases outside the gene matches. The CDR3 protein is CASRRSSGRNEQFF. CDR3 bases: TGCGCCAGCAGGCGGTCTAGCGGGAGGAATGAGCAGTTCTTC.

This clone has just a few counts. V gene TRBV20-1 combines with J gene TRBJ1-1; D gene uncertain. V was pared by 3 bases and J by 6 bases, with 8 bases between. The CDR3 has 11 amino acids. Per germline, CDR1 DFQATT and CDR2 SNEGSKA (reference sequence). CDR3 sequence (DNA): TGCAGTGCTAGTACACCCGCTGAAGCTTTCTTT. This codes for CSASTPAEAFF.

This CDR3 reads CASRRAIGFPGELFF. Written as DNA, the CDR3 is TGTGCCAGCAGGAGGGCCATAGGTTTTCCCGGGGAGCTGTTTTTT. V is TRBV27 and J is TRBJ2-2; TRBD2 might be the D (5 bases). Germline loops: CDR1 MNHEY, CDR2 SMNVEV (reference sequence). V dropped 6 bases and J dropped 6 bases, with 17 bases sitting between them. The CDR3 runs to 15 residues.

The chain has TRBV2 and TRBJ2-5, with 10 bases matching TRBD1. Germline loops: CDR1 SNHLY, CDR2 FYNNEI. V was clipped by 6 bases and J by 4 bases; unmatched bases: 11. The CDR3 length is 16 residues. Here the CDR3 DNA reads TGTGCCAGCAGGACATCCGGGACAGGGGTTGGAGAGACCCAGTACTTC. It is translated as CASRTSGTGVGETQYF.

The chain carries TRBV5-1 and TRBJ2-1; D is undetermined. This CDR3 has 12 residues. CDR1 SGHRS and CDR2 YFSETQ come from the germline V gene. Trimming cost V 0 bases and J 13 bases, with 11 bases left between them. The CDR3 protein is CASSLEAPYQFF. CDR3 DNA sequence: TGCGCCAGCAGCTTGGAAGCGCCCTATCAGTTCTTC. Together with reference TRBV5-1 and TRBJ2-1, the CDR3 gives the full variable domain: KAGVTQTPRYLIKTRGQQVTLSCSPISGHRSVSWYQQTPGQGLQFLFEYFSETQRNKGNFPGRFSGRQFSNSRSEMNVSTLELGDSALYLCASSLEAPYQFFGPGTRLTVL.

This clone was detected only once. CDR3 sequence reads: CASSSRAGPTDTQYF. CDR3 bases: TGTGCCAGCAGCTCCCGAGCGGGACCCACAGATACGCAGTATTTT. V usage is TRBV7-8 and J usage is TRBJ2-3, with TRBD2 matching 7 bases. J gave up 2 bases and V 4 bases, and 6 bases lay outside the gene matches. Germline values: CDR1 SGHVS, CDR2 FQNEAQ. This CDR3 spans 15 amino acids.

This chain connects TRBV5-5 to TRBJ2-1; 11 bases agree with TRBD1. After removal of 7 bases from V and 8 bases from J, the junction contained 5 bases not matched to a gene. This CDR3 is 13 amino acids long. CDR1 is SGHKS and CDR2 is YYEKEE in the germline V gene (reference sequence). The CDR3 coding sequence is TGTGCCAGCCAGAGGACAGGGGGCGATGAGCAGTTCTTC. Protein product: CASQRTGGDEQFF.

The chain uses TRBV30 and TRBJ1-3; D call uncertain. The CDR3 length is 13 residues. The germline V and J ends were trimmed by 4 bases and 4 bases, with 11 bases remaining between them. In germline, CDR1 is GTSNPN, CDR2 SVGIG (reference sequence). The DNA of the CDR3 is TGTGCCTGGAATGGCGGCGCAGGAAACACCATATATTTT. Residues: CAWNGGAGNTIYF.

This clone occurred once. The chain couples TRBV19 to TRBJ2-2; 8 nucleotides align to TRBD2. V was pared by 5 bases and J by 5 bases, with 7 bases of the junction left unmatched. CDR3 length: 15 residues. Germline assignment: CDR1 LNHDA and CDR2 SQIVND (reference sequence). The CDR3 here is CASSQRGPDTGELFF. For the CDR3, the DNA is TGTGCCAGTAGTCAGCGGGGGCCCGATACCGGGGAGCTGTTTTTT.

This chain uses TRBV30 with TRBJ1-1; D remains unclear. The CDR3 consists of 17 residues. V gave up 0 bases and J gave up 3 bases, with 20 bases separating them. Germline values: CDR1 GTSNPN, CDR2 SVGIG (reference sequence). The CDR3 DNA reads TGTGCCTGGAGTGTACTGGGTTCGTGGGCCGCCTACACTGAAGCTTTCTTT. As protein: CAWSVLGSWAAYTEAFF.

This clone was observed once. CDR3 sequence: CASSFRAGLGYTF. For the CDR3, the DNA is TGTGCCAGCAGTTTCAGGGCGGGGTTAGGCTACACCTTC. The chain is built from TRBV28 and TRBJ1-2; TRBD1 might be the D (5 bases). The CDR3 has 13 residues. Germline V CDR1 and CDR2: MDHEN, SYDVKM. The ends were cut back, 3 bases at V and 8 bases at J, with 13 bases in the middle.

J is TRBJ2-2 and V is TRBV7-9; D possibly corresponds to TRBD2 (6 bases). This CDR3 has 16 amino acids. CDR1 is SEHNR and CDR2 is FQNEAQ in the germline V gene (reference sequence). V shed 3 bases and J shed 10 bases, with 21 bases lying between them. The CDR3 loop is CASSFWGGTFPKELFF. The CDR3 region has the DNA TGTGCCAGCAGCTTTTGGGGCGGGACCTTTCCGAAGGAGCTGTTTTTT.